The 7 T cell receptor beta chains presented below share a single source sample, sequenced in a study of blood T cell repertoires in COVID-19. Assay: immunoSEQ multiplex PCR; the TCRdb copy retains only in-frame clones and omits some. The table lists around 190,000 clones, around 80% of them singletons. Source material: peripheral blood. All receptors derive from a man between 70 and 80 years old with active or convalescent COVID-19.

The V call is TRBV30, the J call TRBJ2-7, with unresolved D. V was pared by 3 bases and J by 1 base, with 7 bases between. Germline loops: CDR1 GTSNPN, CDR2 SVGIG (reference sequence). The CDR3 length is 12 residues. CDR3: CAWRGRSYEQYF. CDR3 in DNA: TGTGCCTGGAGGGGCAGGTCCTACGAGCAGTACTTC.

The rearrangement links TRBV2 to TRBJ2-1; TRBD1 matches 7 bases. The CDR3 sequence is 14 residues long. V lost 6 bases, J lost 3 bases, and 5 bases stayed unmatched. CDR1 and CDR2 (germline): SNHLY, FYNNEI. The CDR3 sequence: CASSAGTDYNEQFF. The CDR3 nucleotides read TGTGCCAGCAGCGCCGGGACAGACTACAATGAGCAGTTCTTC.

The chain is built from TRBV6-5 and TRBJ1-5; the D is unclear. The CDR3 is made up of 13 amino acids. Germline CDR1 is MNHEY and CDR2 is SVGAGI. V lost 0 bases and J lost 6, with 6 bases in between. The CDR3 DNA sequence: TGTGCCAGCAGTTACTCGTGGGCTCAGCCCCAGCATTTT. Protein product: CASSYSWAQPQHF.

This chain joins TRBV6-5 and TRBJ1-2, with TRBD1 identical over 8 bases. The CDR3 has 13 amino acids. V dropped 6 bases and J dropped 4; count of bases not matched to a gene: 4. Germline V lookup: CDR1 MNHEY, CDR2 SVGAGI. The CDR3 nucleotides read TGTGCCAGCAGCCGACAGGGGTCCTATGGCTACACCTTC. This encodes CASSRQGSYGYTF.

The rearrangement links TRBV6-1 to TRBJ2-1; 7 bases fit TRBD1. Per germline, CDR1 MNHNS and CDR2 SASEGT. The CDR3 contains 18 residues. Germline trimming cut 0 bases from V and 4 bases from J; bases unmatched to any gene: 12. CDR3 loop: CASSEANYRGGPYNEQFF. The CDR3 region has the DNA TGTGCCAGCAGTGAAGCGAACTATAGAGGGGGCCCATACAATGAGCAGTTCTTC.

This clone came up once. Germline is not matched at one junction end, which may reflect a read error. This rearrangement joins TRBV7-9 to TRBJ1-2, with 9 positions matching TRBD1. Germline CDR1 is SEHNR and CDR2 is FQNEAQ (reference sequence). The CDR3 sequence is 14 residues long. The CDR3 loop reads CASRQGVGQGPPLF. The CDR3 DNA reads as TGTGCCAGCAGACAGGGGGTGGGACAGGGTCCCCCTCTCTTC.

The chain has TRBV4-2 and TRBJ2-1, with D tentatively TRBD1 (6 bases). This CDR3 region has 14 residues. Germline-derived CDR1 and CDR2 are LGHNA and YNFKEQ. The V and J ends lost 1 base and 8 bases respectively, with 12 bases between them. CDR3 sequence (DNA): TGTGCCAGCAGCCAAGGAGATACAGGGCATGAGCAGTTCTTC. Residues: CASSQGDTGHEQFF.